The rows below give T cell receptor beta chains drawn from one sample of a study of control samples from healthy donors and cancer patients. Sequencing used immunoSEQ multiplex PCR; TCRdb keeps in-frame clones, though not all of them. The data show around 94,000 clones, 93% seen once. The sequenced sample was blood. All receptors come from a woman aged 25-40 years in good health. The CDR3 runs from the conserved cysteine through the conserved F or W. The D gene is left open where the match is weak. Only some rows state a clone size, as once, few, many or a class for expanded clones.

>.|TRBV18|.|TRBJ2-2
CASSRKVLELTGELFF
TGTGCCAGCTCACGTAAGGTTCTGGAGCTCACCGGGGAGCTGTTTTTT
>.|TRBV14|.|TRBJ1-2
CASSQDSSFYGYTF
TGTGCCAGCAGCCAAGACAGTTCCTTTTATGGCTACACCTTC
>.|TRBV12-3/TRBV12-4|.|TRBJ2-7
CASSFATTYEQYF
TGTGCCAGCAGTTTCGCGACAACCTACGAGCAGTACTTC
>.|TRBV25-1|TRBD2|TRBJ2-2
CASSKPGLALTGELFF
TGTGCCAGCAGTAAACCGGGACTAGCGCTCACCGGGGAGCTGTTTTTT
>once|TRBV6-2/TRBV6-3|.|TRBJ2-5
CASSSAAGAVETQYF
TGTGCCAGCAGTTCGGCGGCGGGGGCGGTAGAGACCCAGTACTTC
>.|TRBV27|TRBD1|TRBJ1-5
CASSLTGGAKQPQHF
TGTGCCAGCAGTTTAACAGGGGGGGCCAAACAGCCCCAGCATTTT
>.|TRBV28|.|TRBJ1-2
CASSPQRGFGYTF
TGTGCCAGCAGTCCTCAGAGGGGGTTTGGCTACACCTTC
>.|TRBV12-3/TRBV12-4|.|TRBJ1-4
CASSLGWSEKLFF
TGTGCCAGCAGTTTAGGGTGGAGTGAAAAACTGTTTTTT
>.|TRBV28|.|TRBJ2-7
CASSLEQGRYEQYF
TGTGCCAGCAGTTTGGAACAGGGTCGCTACGAGCAGTACTTC
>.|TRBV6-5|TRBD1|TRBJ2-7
CASSYSKDRGYEQYF
TGTGCCAGCAGTTACTCGAAGGACAGGGGCTACGAGCAGTACTTC
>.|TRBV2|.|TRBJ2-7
CASSEPGHSYEQYF
TGTGCCAGCAGTGAACCGGGACACTCCTACGAGCAGTACTTC
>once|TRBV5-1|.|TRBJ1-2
CASSLATGLLDGYTF
TGCGCCAGCAGCTTGGCGACAGGTCTTCTGGATGGCTACACCTTC
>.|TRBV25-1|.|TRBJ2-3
CASSESTDTQYF
TGTGCCAGCAGTGAGAGCACAGATACGCAGTATTTT
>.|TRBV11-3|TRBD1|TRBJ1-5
CASSPSNGTGHSNQPQHF
TGTGCCAGCAGCCCGAGTAATGGGACAGGACATAGCAATCAGCCCCAGCATTTT
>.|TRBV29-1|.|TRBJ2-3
CSVEGHTDTQYF
TGCAGCGTTGAAGGGCACACAGATACGCAGTATTTT
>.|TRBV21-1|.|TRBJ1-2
CASSPGETSYGYTF
TGTGCCAGCAGCCCAGGGGAGACAAGCTATGGCTACACCTTC
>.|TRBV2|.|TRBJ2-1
CASSESRAGYNEQFF
TGTGCCAGCAGTGAATCCCGGGCGGGGTACAATGAGCAGTTCTTC
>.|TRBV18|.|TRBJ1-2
CASSPIGSGYTF
TGTGCCAGCTCACCAATAGGGTCTGGCTACACCTTC
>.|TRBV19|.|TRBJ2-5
CASSIRTNGETQYF
TGTGCCAGTAGTATCCGGACGAACGGGGAGACCCAGTACTTC
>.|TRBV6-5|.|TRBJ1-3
CASNYGKTGSGNTIYF
TGTGCCAGCAATTACGGGAAGACAGGCTCTGGAAACACCATATATTTT
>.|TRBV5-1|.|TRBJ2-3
CASSLEGPLSDTQYF
TGCGCCAGCAGCTTAGAGGGACCCCTAAGTGATACGCAGTATTTT
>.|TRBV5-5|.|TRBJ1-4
CASSSTLGTRVEKLFF
TGTGCCAGCAGCAGCACGCTGGGGACTAGGGTTGAAAAACTGTTTTTT
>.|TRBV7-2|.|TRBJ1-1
CASSLSRLNTEAFF
TGTGCCAGCAGCTTATCACGCCTGAACACTGAAGCTTTCTTT
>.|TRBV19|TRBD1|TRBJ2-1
CATQTTTGTAYNEQFF
TGTGCCACCCAGACCACGACAGGGACGGCCTACAATGAGCAGTTCTTC
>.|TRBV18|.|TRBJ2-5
CASSPRGGTQYF
TGTGCCAGCTCACCCCGGGGCGGGACCCAGTACTTC
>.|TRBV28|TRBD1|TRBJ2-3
CATSYRDRGFGGDTQYF
TGTGCCACCTCATACAGGGACAGGGGCTTTGGCGGAGATACGCAGTATTTT
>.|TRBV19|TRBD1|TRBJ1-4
CASTRDRAPNEKLFF
TGTGCCAGTACTAGGGACAGGGCACCTAATGAAAAACTGTTTTTT
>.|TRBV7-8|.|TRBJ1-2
CASSITGLGGYTF
TGTGCCAGCAGCATCACAGGGTTAGGTGGCTACACCTTC
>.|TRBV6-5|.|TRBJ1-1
CASSYSGATEAFF
TGTGCCAGCAGTTACTCTGGGGCTACTGAAGCTTTCTTT
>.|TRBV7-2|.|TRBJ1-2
CAKREVEGYTF
TGTGCCAAAAGAGAGGTAGAGGGCTACACCTTC
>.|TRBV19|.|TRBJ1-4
CASSRSRRTADEKLFF
TGTGCCAGTAGTCGCAGTCGTCGGACTGCGGATGAAAAACTGTTTTTT
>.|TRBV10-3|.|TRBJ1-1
CAISVEAFF
TGTGCCATCAGCGTTGAAGCTTTCTTT
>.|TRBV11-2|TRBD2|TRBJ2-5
CASSLAGLAGGMYQETQYF
TGTGCCAGCAGCTTAGCGGGACTAGCGGGGGGAATGTACCAAGAGACCCAGTACTTC
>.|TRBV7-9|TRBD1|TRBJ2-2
CASSQGATGIGELFF
TGTGCCAGCAGCCAGGGGGCAACTGGCATCGGGGAGCTGTTTTTT
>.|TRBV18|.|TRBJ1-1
CASSPPSVRDTEAFF
TGTGCCAGCTCACCACCGTCGGTTAGGGACACTGAAGCTTTCTTT
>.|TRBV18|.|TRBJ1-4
CASFADNEKLFF
TGTGCCAGCTTTGCGGACAATGAAAAACTGTTTTTT
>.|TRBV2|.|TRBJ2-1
CASSEAGLFSSYNEQFF
TGTGCCAGCAGTGAAGCGGGGCTTTTTAGCTCCTACAATGAGCAGTTCTTC
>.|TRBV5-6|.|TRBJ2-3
CASRPMGDSLHRDTQYF
TGTGCCAGCAGACCCATGGGAGATTCCCTTCACCGCGATACGCAGTATTTT
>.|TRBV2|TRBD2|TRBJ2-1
CASSDLADYNEQFF
TGTGCCAGCAGTGATCTAGCGGACTACAATGAGCAGTTCTTC
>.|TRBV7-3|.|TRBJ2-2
CASSPGGLTGELFF
TGTGCCAGCAGCCCTGGCGGCCTCACCGGGGAGCTGTTTTTT
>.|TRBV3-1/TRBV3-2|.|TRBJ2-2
CASSQVFSGTGELFF
TGTGCCAGCAGCCAAGTTTTCTCTGGGACCGGGGAGCTGTTTTTT
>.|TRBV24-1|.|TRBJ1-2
CATSDGAISYTF
TGTGCCACCAGTGACGGAGCTATTAGCTACACCTTC
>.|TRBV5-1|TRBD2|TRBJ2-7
CASSLAAGVSYEQYF
TGCGCCAGCAGCTTGGCGGCGGGGGTATCCTACGAGCAGTACTTC
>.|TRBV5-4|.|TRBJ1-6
CASSSPWTGEEPLHF
TGTGCCAGCAGCTCACCTTGGACGGGGGAAGAGCCCCTCCACTTT
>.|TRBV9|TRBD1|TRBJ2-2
CASSAQGAHVTGELFF
TGTGCCAGCAGCGCTCAGGGGGCGCATGTCACCGGGGAGCTGTTTTTT
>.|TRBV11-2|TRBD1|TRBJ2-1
CASSPRQGRNEQFF
TGTGCCAGCAGCCCCCGACAGGGTCGGAATGAGCAGTTCTTC
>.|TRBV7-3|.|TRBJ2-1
CASSLNGGDEQFF
TGTGCCAGCAGCTTAAACGGGGGCGATGAGCAGTTCTTC
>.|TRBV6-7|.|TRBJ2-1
CASSYSVCGDNEQFF
TGTGCCAGCAGTTACTCGGTCTGCGGGGACAATGAGCAGTTCTTC
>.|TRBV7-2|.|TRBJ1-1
CASSLGRLTEAFF
TGTGCCAGCAGCTTAGGACGGCTCACTGAAGCTTTCTTT
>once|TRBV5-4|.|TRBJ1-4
CASGGRNEKLFF
TGTGCAAGCGGGGGACGTAATGAAAAACTGTTTTTT
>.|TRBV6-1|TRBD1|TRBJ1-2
CASRPRDRGQDGYTF
TGTGCCAGCAGGCCTCGGGACAGGGGGCAAGATGGCTACACCTTC
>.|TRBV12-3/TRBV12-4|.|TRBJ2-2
CASSVLDTGELFF
TGTGCCAGCAGTGTTCTGGACACCGGGGAGCTGTTTTTT
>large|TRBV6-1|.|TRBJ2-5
CASSEGLGSIVETQYF
TGTGCCAGCAGTGAAGGTCTAGGATCAATCGTAGAGACCCAGTACTTC
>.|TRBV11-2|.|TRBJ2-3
CASSSDAAPRGDF
TGTGCCAGCAGCTCCGACGCCGCCCCCAGGGGGGATTTT
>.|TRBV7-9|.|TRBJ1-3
CASRTGAGNTIYF
TGTGCCAGCAGGACGGGGGCAGGAAACACCATATATTTT
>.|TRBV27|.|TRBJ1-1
CASTTLSGGQVNTEAFF
TGTGCCAGCACCACCCTCTCGGGGGGCCAAGTTAACACTGAAGCTTTCTTT
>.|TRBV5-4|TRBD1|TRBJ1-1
CASRRTTGGGTEAFF
TGTGCCAGCAGACGTACGACAGGGGGTGGGACTGAAGCTTTCTTT
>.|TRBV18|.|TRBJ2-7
CASSPPGYEQYF
TGTGCCAGCTCACCACCTGGATACGAGCAGTACTTC
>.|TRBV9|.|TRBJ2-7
CASSPAASAYEQYF
TGTGCCAGCAGCCCTGCGGCTAGCGCCTACGAGCAGTACTTC